These 26 T cell receptor beta chains were sequenced from one sample in a study of PD-L1 blockade in urothelial cancer. Time point described: pretreatment peripheral blood. Some clones are missing from TCRdb's copy, which holds only in-frame ones; the method was immunoSEQ multiplex PCR. The sample carries some 120,000 clones, less than 85% recorded once. Sequencing was performed on PBMCs, taken around atezolizumab (anti-PD-L1) treatment. All receptors come from a man aged 50-59 years with urothelial cancer.

The DNA of the CDR3 is TGTGCCAGCAGTTTACAGGGGGCGGGATACTACGAGCAGTACTTC. As protein: CASSLQGAGYYEQYF. This chain connects TRBV27 to TRBJ2-7; 8 nucleotides align to TRBD1. V lost 2 bases to trimming and J lost 3 bases; unmatched junction nucleotides: 6. The V gene's germline CDR1 is MNHEY and CDR2 SMNVEV (reference sequence). CDR3 size: 15 residues.

This clone was recorded a few times. The rearrangement uses TRBV7-3 and TRBJ2-3, with 13 bases lining up with TRBD2. V gave up 4 bases and J gave up 2 bases; unmatched junction bases: 6. This CDR3 is 17 amino acids long. The germline gives CDR1 SGHTA, CDR2 FQGTGA. In DNA form, the CDR3 reads TGTGCCAGCAGCTCAACCGGGACTAGCGGGAACACAGATACGCAGTATTTT. Residues: CASSSTGTSGNTDTQYF.

This chain connects TRBV27 to TRBJ1-1; 9 bases agree with TRBD1. Germline-derived CDR1 and CDR2 are MNHEY and SMNVEV (reference sequence). V lost 5 bases to trimming and J lost 6 bases; unmatched junction nucleotides: 10. This CDR3 region has 15 residues. The CDR3 nucleotides read TGTGCCAGCAGTCCTCCGGGACAGGGATTTGCTGAAGCTTTCTTT. Translated, it gives CASSPPGQGFAEAFF.

The chain combines TRBV2 with TRBJ2-1; 14 bases fit TRBD2. CDR1 and CDR2 (germline): SNHLY, FYNNEI. The J segment lost 4 bases and the V segment lost 6 bases, leaving 17 bases of the junction unmatched. This CDR3 comprises 20 residues. The CDR3 loop is CASRDPGLAGVPRIYNEQFF. The DNA for the CDR3 is TGTGCCAGCAGGGATCCGGGACTAGCGGGAGTTCCCAGAATATACAATGAGCAGTTCTTC.

The chain carries TRBV2 and TRBJ1-1; possibly TRBD1 for D (5 bases). Trimming took off 6 bases at V and 1 base at J, with 9 bases between the two ends. Germline V gene lookup returns CDR1 SNHLY and CDR2 FYNNEI. The CDR3 totals 13 residues. CDR3 residues: CASRTEGNTEAFF. CDR3 DNA: TGTGCCAGCAGGACAGAAGGGAACACTGAAGCTTTCTTT.

The chain uses TRBV25-1 and TRBJ1-5; 9 bases align to TRBD1. Germline CDR1 MGHDK, CDR2 SYGVNS. With V trimmed by 2 bases and J by 7 bases, 3 bases remained unmatched. This CDR3 region has 14 residues. This chain's CDR3 is CASSETGGWQPQHF. CDR3 DNA: TGTGCCAGCAGTGAAACAGGGGGCTGGCAGCCCCAGCATTTT.

In this sample, this clone turned up a few times. V gene TRBV12-5 combines with J gene TRBJ1-5; no definite D call. The V gene lost 6 bases and the J gene lost 1 base, with 10 bases spanning the gap. The CDR3 extends over 14 amino acids. Germline lookup yields CDR1 LGHNT and CDR2 FRNRAP. This chain's CDR3 is CASGVAPSNQPQHF. DNA of the CDR3: TGTGCTAGTGGGGTGGCACCAAGCAATCAGCCCCAGCATTTT.

This clone was observed once. The V gene is TRBV5-1, the J gene TRBJ2-1; TRBD1 matches 9 bases. The CDR3 has 17 amino acids. Germline CDR1 reads SGHRS; CDR2 reads YFSETQ. With 1 base clipped from V and 0 bases from J, the junction kept 5 bases outside the gene matches. This chain's CDR3 is CASSLSGTGTSYNEQFF. For the CDR3, the DNA is TGCGCCAGCAGCTTGTCGGGGACAGGGACCTCCTACAATGAGCAGTTCTTC.

The chain recombines TRBV6-5 with TRBJ2-7, with D unclear. V was shortened by 4 bases and J by 6 bases, with 13 bases between the two germline ends. The CDR3 loop spans 13 amino acids. Looked up from germline, CDR1 is MNHEY and CDR2 is SVGAGI. The CDR3 sequence: CASSSYPGIEQYF. CDR3 nucleotides: TGTGCCAGCAGTTCCTACCCGGGTATCGAGCAGTACTTC.

The CDR3 DNA is TGTGCCAGCAGGACGACTAGCGGGAGGCCGCAATACGAGCAGTACTTC. It codes for CASRTTSGRPQYEQYF. The genes are TRBV28 and TRBJ2-7, with TRBD2 identical over 13 bases. The CDR3 extends over 16 amino acids. Losses at the gene ends were 6 bases for V and 4 bases for J; bases not matched to a gene: 9. The germline V gene has CDR1 MDHEN and CDR2 SYDVKM.

The V and J genes are TRBV7-9 and TRBJ2-7; 7 positions match TRBD2. Unmatched junction bases numbered 4, after V lost 3 bases and J lost 2 bases. CDR1 and CDR2 from the germline V gene are SEHNR and FQNEAQ (reference sequence). CDR3 length equals 14 residues. The CDR3 nucleotides read TGTGCCAGCAGCTTTTGGGGGAGGGCCTACGAGCAGTACTTC. Encoded protein: CASSFWGRAYEQYF.

The J gene is TRBJ1-4, the V gene TRBV27, with D uncertain. V lost 5 bases to trimming and J lost 4 bases, with 11 bases between them. The CDR3 length is 14 residues. From germline, CDR1 is MNHEY and CDR2 SMNVEV (reference sequence). The CDR3 protein is CASSPHSRNEKLFF. CDR3 DNA: TGTGCCAGCAGTCCGCACAGCCGTAATGAAAAACTGTTTTTT. The full variable domain, its missing parts supplied by reference TRBV27 and TRBJ1-4, is EAQVTQNPRYLITVTGKKLTVTCSQNMNHEYMSWYRQDPGLGLRQIYYSMNVEVTDKGDVPEGYKVSRKEKRNFPLILESPSPNQTSLYFCASSPHSRNEKLFFGSGTQLSVL.

V and J are TRBV5-1 and TRBJ1-3; possibly TRBD1 for D (6 bases). This CDR3 region has 14 residues. CDR1 is SGHRS, CDR2 YFSETQ, per germline. Deletions cut 2 bases from V and 5 bases from J, with 11 bases between. The chain's CDR3 is CASSFTDSRNTIYF. In nucleotides, the CDR3 is TGCGCCAGCAGCTTTACGGACAGTCGAAACACCATATATTTT.

This clone was observed a single time. This sequence joins TRBV19 and TRBJ2-2, with TRBD2 identical over 9 bases. Trimming removed 6 bases from V and 2 bases from J; junction bases left unmatched: 1. The CDR3 totals 14 residues. Germline CDR1 LNHDA, CDR2 SQIVND (reference sequence). For the CDR3, the DNA is TGTGCCAGTAGGACTAGCGGAAACACCGGGGAGCTGTTTTTT. Its translation is CASRTSGNTGELFF. Full variable domain (missing parts from reference TRBV19 and TRBJ2-2): DGGITQSPKYLFRKEGQNVTLSCEQNLNHDAMYWYRQDPGQGLRLIYYSQIVNDFQKGDIAEGYSVSREKKESFPLTVTSAQKNPTAFYLCASRTSGNTGELFFGEGSRLTVL.

The sample holds a few counts of this clone. The chain uses TRBV5-1 and TRBJ2-7, with D perhaps TRBD2 (6 bases). From germline, CDR1 is SGHRS and CDR2 YFSETQ. V was cut by 2 bases and J by 1 base, with 13 bases left in between. There are 15 residues in the CDR3. The DNA for the CDR3 is TGCGCCAGCAGCTTCGGTCAGGGAGGATCCTACGAGCAGTACTTC. It codes for CASSFGQGGSYEQYF.

This clone was seen only once. This rearrangement joins TRBV30 to TRBJ2-3; TRBD2 might be the D (6 bases). The CDR3 consists of 14 residues. Germline V gene sequence: CDR1 GTSNPN, CDR2 SVGIG (reference sequence). The V end was cut by 0 bases, the J end by 7 bases, with 14 bases between. The CDR3 protein is CAWSVQAGRHTQYF. CDR3 bases: TGTGCCTGGAGTGTACAGGCCGGGAGACATACGCAGTATTTT.

The chain couples TRBV28 to TRBJ2-2; 10 nucleotides align to TRBD1. Germline V gives CDR1 MDHEN, CDR2 SYDVKM. V was pared by 7 bases and J by 3 bases, with 14 bases of the junction left unmatched. The CDR3 is made up of 18 amino acids. The CDR3 loop is CASTPVLGQGSHTGELFF. The CDR3 region has the DNA TGTGCCAGCACCCCAGTCTTGGGACAGGGGTCACACACCGGGGAGCTGTTTTTT. The full variable domain, in which reference TRBV28 and TRBJ2-2 provide the parts outside the CDR3, is DVKVTQSSRYLVKRTGEKVFLECVQDMDHENMFWYRQDPGLGLRLIYFSYDVKMKEKGDIPEGYSVSREKKERFSLILESASTNQTSMYLCASTPVLGQGSHTGELFFGEGSRLTVL.

The chain is built from TRBV28 and TRBJ1-2; the match to TRBD1 covers 8 bases. The CDR3 is 13 amino acids. CDR1 is MDHEN and CDR2 is SYDVKM in the germline V gene. With V trimmed by 3 bases and J by 6 bases, 3 bases remained unmatched. The CDR3 DNA reads as TGTGCCAGCAGTTTGCCAGGGGGCGATGGCTACACCTTC. This gives the protein CASSLPGGDGYTF.

V gene TRBV23-1 combines with J gene TRBJ1-1; 12 positions match TRBD1. TRBV23-1 is an ORF; its function is uncertain. This CDR3 has 14 residues. After removal of 2 bases from V and 6 bases from J, the junction contained 1 base not matched to a gene. The CDR3 loop reads CASSQRDRGPEAFF. CDR3 coding DNA: TGCGCCAGCAGTCAAAGGGACAGGGGGCCTGAAGCTTTCTTT.

This clone was counted only a few times. CDR3 residues: CASSVSATYTGELFF. In nucleotides, the CDR3 is TGTGCCAGCAGCGTATCAGCGACGTACACCGGGGAGCTGTTTTTT. The chain uses TRBV9 and TRBJ2-2; D not resolved. Germline CDR1 and CDR2: SGDLS and YYNGEE. The CDR3 runs to 15 residues. V was cut by 1 base and J by 3 bases, with 10 bases left in between.

This chain uses TRBV7-9 with TRBJ2-2; D is perhaps TRBD2 (5 bases). The germline V gene encodes CDR1 SEHNR and CDR2 FQNEAQ (reference sequence). This CDR3 spans 14 amino acids. V was clipped by 3 bases and J by 7 bases, with 12 bases between them. This chain's CDR3 is CASSFPLSGGELFF. In DNA, the CDR3 is TGTGCCAGCAGCTTCCCCTTAAGCGGCGGGGAGCTGTTTTTT.

The CDR3 spells CASSKGTGGANMGQPQHF. In DNA form, the CDR3 reads TGTGCCAGCAGTAAGGGGACAGGGGGCGCGAACATGGGTCAGCCCCAGCATTTT. V gene TRBV27 combines with J gene TRBJ1-5, with 12 bases fitting TRBD1. V lost 5 bases to trimming and J lost 6 bases; unmatched junction nucleotides: 14. Looked up from germline, CDR1 is MNHEY and CDR2 is SMNVEV (reference sequence). The CDR3 has 18 residues.

The chain uses TRBV11-3 and TRBJ1-5; D gene unclear. Germline V lookup: CDR1 SGHNT, CDR2 YENEEA. This CDR3 comprises 16 residues. The V gene lost 1 base and the J gene lost 0 bases, with 10 bases spanning the gap. DNA for the CDR3: TGTGCCAGCAGCTTAGGACACAGAGATAGCAATCAGCCCCAGCATTTT. Translating it yields CASSLGHRDSNQPQHF.

The V and J genes are TRBV30 and TRBJ1-2; 8 nucleotides match TRBD1. The ends lost 0 bases at V and 4 bases at J; junction bases unmatched: 4. The CDR3 spans 14 residues. The V gene's germline CDR1 is GTSNPN and CDR2 SVGIG (reference sequence). The CDR3 region is CAWSVQGAGYGYTF. Written as DNA, the CDR3 is TGTGCCTGGAGTGTTCAGGGGGCAGGCTATGGCTACACCTTC.

The gene calls are TRBV28 and TRBJ1-3, with D uncertain. The V end was cut by 3 bases, the J end by 4 bases, with 16 bases between. Germline CDR1 and CDR2: MDHEN and SYDVKM. The CDR3 consists of 16 residues. The CDR3 here is CASSFLGSHSGNTIYF. As DNA, the CDR3 is TGTGCCAGCAGTTTTTTGGGCTCACACTCAGGAAACACCATATATTTT.

This clone came up once. The chain links TRBV5-1 to TRBJ2-2; 12 bases map to TRBD1. CDR1 is SGHRS and CDR2 is YFSETQ in the germline V gene. The CDR3 totals 18 residues. V trimming: 1 base; J trimming: 0 bases; junction bases outside the gene matches: 4. CDR3 nucleotides: TGCGCCAGCAGCTTGTTGGGACAGGGGGCAGCGAACACCGGGGAGCTGTTTTTT. Protein: CASSLLGQGAANTGELFF.